This T cell receptor beta chain was recorded in a study of T cell changes during pregnancy in multiple sclerosis (dated by TCRdb to about 2019). Broadly, across the study: In women with multiple sclerosis, the researchers looked at how the T cell repertoire shifted as pregnancy progressed.

Receptor amplification or capture employed the immunoSEQ multiplex PCR assay. Here the immuneACCESS table is served through TCRdb, limited to in-frame sequences with V and J called. Missing clones are a known gap in these copies; in checked studies unresolved V genes cover under half, and the rest lacks a known reason. The sample data list tens of thousands of clones, and approximately 94% of these were observed just once. The leading ten clones occupy about 5.7% of the sample. From the germline V gene, CDR1 is SGDLS and CDR2 is YYNGEE. CDR3 length: 14 amino acids, cysteine to phenylalanine. Only the CDR3 region is kept as DNA, spanning 42 bases read in frame from base 1. Clipping removes 3 bases from V and 4 bases from J, with 4 as the unmatched junction base count. On this clone: Its antigen remains unidentified. No base quality values were provided; no much bigger clone lies one nucleotide off.

The starting material was CD8+ T cells from peripheral blood mononuclear cells, obtained before pregnancy. This TCR derives from a female donor with multiple sclerosis, enrolled in a pregnancy study. The rearrangement combines TRBV9 with TRBJ1-2, and 9 junctional nucleotides match TRBD1. The CDR3: CASSAGTGSYGYTF. The DNA sequence is as follows: TGTGCCAGCAGCGCGGGGACAGGGTCCTATGGCTACACCTTC.